Detailed here is one T cell receptor beta chain. Its antigen is still unknown. TCRdb passed the 5' RACE reads through MiXCR, listing each CDR3 protein once. The profile covers 410,000 or so distinct CDR3 sequences, with about 18% appearing a single time and 10% to 15% taken by the ten largest. This entry is derived from a study of identical twins. Healthy Caucasians were all of the donors. This CDR3 spans 14 amino acids. Germline loops: CDR1 KGHDR, CDR2 SFDVKD. V gave up 7 bases and J gave up 8 bases; unmatched junction bases: 9. Findings and limits, study-wide: For out-of-frame beta sequences, excess twin sharing was weaker. Alpha sequences out of frame and shared by twins had excess low generation probability. A partial confounding effect on zero-insertion analyses could come from invariant MAIT and iNKT cells.

This sequence joins TRBV24-1 and TRBJ2-1; 8 bases map to TRBD1. Sequenced: naive T cells sorted from blood. This TCR derives from a man aged 45 to 65 in good health. The CDR3 sequence: CATSSVQGAYEQFF. CDR3 nucleotides: TGTGCCACCAGCTCCGTGCAGGGGGCCTATGAGCAGTTCTTC.